The clone carrying this TCR beta chain was recorded only once. Repertoires were generated with immunoSEQ multiplex PCR, while TCRdb's copy carries only in-frame clones and drops some. The sample has approximately 110,000 clones, approximately 92% seen once. The CDR3 loop spans 16 amino acids. Germline assignment: CDR1 LNHDA and CDR2 SQIVND (reference sequence). Trimming removed 4 bases at V and 0 bases at J, with 13 bases between. The data belong to a study of T cell responses to AZD1222 COVID-19 vaccine. The receptor was derived from an adult in good health. The chain links TRBV19 to TRBJ2-4; no definite D call. The sequenced sample was peripheral blood, obtained on day 0 of AZD1222 vaccination. The CDR3 sequence is CASSTHGVKAKNIQYF. The CDR3 DNA reads TGTGCCAGTAGTACCCATGGGGTGAAAGCCAAAAACATTCAGTACTTC.